The 21 T cell receptor beta chains presented below share a single source sample, sequenced in a study of blood T cell repertoires in COVID-19. Profiled with immunoSEQ multiplex PCR; TCRdb holds only in-frame clones, not every one. The data contain roughly 100,000 clones, approximately 86% of them singletons. The specimen sequenced was peripheral blood. The source of these receptors is a woman of 80 years or more with acute or convalescent COVID-19.

This chain links TRBV7-2 with TRBJ1-5; 8 nucleotides align to TRBD1. CDR1 is SGHTA and CDR2 is FQGNSA in the germline V gene. The CDR3 consists of 15 residues. The J segment lost 7 bases and the V segment lost 5 bases, leaving 10 bases of the junction unmatched. DNA of the CDR3: TGTGCCAGCAGCCTCGACAGGGGATCGATGCAGCCCCAGCATTTT. This codes for CASSLDRGSMQPQHF.

In DNA, the CDR3 is TGTGCCAGCAGTTCGCCGTACAGGGGGCGTACCTATGGCTACACCTTC. Its protein is CASSSPYRGRTYGYTF. The rearrangement joins TRBV6-5 to TRBJ1-2; 9 nucleotides match TRBD1. Germline V CDR1 and CDR2: MNHEY, SVGAGI. V was clipped by 4 bases and J by 4 bases; unmatched bases: 10. This CDR3 is built from 16 residues.

This clone was seen only a few times. V gene TRBV7-9 combines with J gene TRBJ2-7; 7 nucleotides match TRBD1. This CDR3 is built from 16 residues. Germline assignment: CDR1 SEHNR and CDR2 FQNEAQ (reference sequence). The V and J ends lost 1 base and 2 bases, in that order; junction bases with no gene match: 8. The CDR3 DNA is TGTGCCAGCAGCTTAGAGGGTGTGGGACAGCCCTACGAGCAGTACTTC. Its protein is CASSLEGVGQPYEQYF.

The chain links TRBV5-6 to TRBJ2-3; 8 bases line up with TRBD2. CDR3 length: 16 residues. Germline CDR1 reads SGHDT; CDR2 reads YYEEEE. V gave up 0 bases and J gave up 2 bases; unmatched junction bases: 5. The CDR3 spells CASSLERGRFTDTQYF. CDR3 DNA: TGTGCCAGCAGCTTGGAGCGGGGGCGGTTCACAGATACGCAGTATTTT.

Turning to this clone: The junction departs from the called germline gene at one end, perhaps through a read error. V usage is TRBV3-1 (or the pseudogene TRBV3-2) and J usage is TRBJ2-3; the match to TRBD1 covers 10 bases. The V gene's germline CDR1 is LGHDT and CDR2 YNNKEL (reference sequence). This CDR3 comprises 15 residues. The CDR3 sequence: CASSQRDRGTDTQYF. The CDR3 nucleotides read TGTGCCAGCAGCCAACGGGACAGGGGCACGGATACGCAGTATTTT.

This chain uses TRBV6-6 with TRBJ1-2, with D possibly TRBD1 on 5 matching bases. Germline V lookup: CDR1 MNHNY, CDR2 SVGAGI (reference sequence). V lost 6 bases, J lost 4 bases, and 15 bases lay in between. CDR3 length: 14 amino acids. CDR3 nucleotide sequence: TGTGCCAGCAGACCACCCGGGGACTTCTATGGCTACACCTTC. Protein product: CASRPPGDFYGYTF.

V is TRBV4-2 and J is TRBJ1-2; D possibly corresponds to TRBD1 (5 bases). Between the trimmed V and J ends, which lost 1 base and 0 bases, there was a span of 9 bases. This CDR3 region has 15 residues. Germline CDR1 and CDR2: LGHNA and YNFKEQ. The CDR3 bases are TGTGCCAGCAGCCAAGCAGGGCTTTCTAACTATGGCTACACCTTC. This gives the protein CASSQAGLSNYGYTF.

The chain is built from TRBV5-5 and TRBJ2-5; TRBD2 is a possible D gene (5 bases). Germline values: CDR1 SGHKS, CDR2 YYEKEE (reference sequence). V shed 9 bases and J shed 6 bases, with 18 bases lying between them. The CDR3 has 13 amino acids. The CDR3 bases are TGTGCCACCCAACTCGAGGGTGCGAAGACCCAGTACTTC. Translation: CATQLEGAKTQYF. Full variable domain (rest looked up from reference TRBV5-5 and TRBJ2-5): DAGVTQSPTHLIKTRGQQVTLRCSPISGHKSVSWYQQVLGQGPQFIFQYYEKEERGRGNFPDRFSARQFPNYSSELNVNALLLGDSALYLCATQLEGAKTQYFGPGTRLLVL.

The chain recombines TRBV19 with TRBJ1-1, with 12 positions matching TRBD1. This CDR3 region has 17 residues. The V segment lost 5 bases and the J segment 3 bases; nucleotides outside the gene matches: 10. CDR1 is LNHDA and CDR2 is SQIVND in the germline V gene (reference sequence). Here the CDR3 DNA reads TGTGCCAGTAGTTACTCCGGGACAGGGGGCTGGGACACTGAAGCTTTCTTT. It yields the protein CASSYSGTGGWDTEAFF.

The rearrangement joins TRBV9 to TRBJ1-5; 9 nucleotides line up with TRBD1. V lost 4 bases, J lost 7 bases, and 9 bases stayed unmatched. This CDR3 region has 15 residues. Germline V gene lookup returns CDR1 SGDLS and CDR2 YYNGEE. DNA of the CDR3: TGTGCCAGCAGCCCTACGGGACAGGGATCCCAGCCCCAGCATTTT. It encodes CASSPTGQGSQPQHF. The full variable domain, completed using reference TRBV9 and TRBJ1-5, is DSGVTQTPKHLITATGQRVTLRCSPRSGDLSVYWYQQSLDQGLQFLIQYYNGEERAKGNILERFSAQQFPDLHSELNLSSLELGDSALYFCASSPTGQGSQPQHFGDGTRLSIL.

This chain connects TRBV28 to TRBJ2-7, with D tentatively TRBD1 (5 bases). This CDR3 has 12 residues. The V end lost 1 base, the J end lost 6 bases, and 7 bases lay between the germline ends. Germline values: CDR1 MDHEN, CDR2 SYDVKM. The CDR3 DNA reads as TGTGCCAGCAGTTTATTAGGGGTCGAGCAGTACTTC. It encodes CASSLLGVEQYF.

This sequence joins TRBV14 and TRBJ2-7, with 12 nucleotides matching TRBD2. The CDR3 runs to 17 residues. The germline V gene encodes CDR1 SGHDN and CDR2 FVKESK. The J segment lost 1 base and the V segment lost 2 bases, leaving 6 bases of the junction unmatched. The CDR3 nucleotides read TGTGCCAGCAGCCAAAGACTAGCGGGGGTACCTTCCTACGAGCAGTACTTC. This sequence encodes CASSQRLAGVPSYEQYF.

The chain couples TRBV5-5 to TRBJ2-5; D may be TRBD1 (5 bases). Germline V gene data show CDR1 as SGHKS and CDR2 as YYEKEE (reference sequence). With 6 bases removed from V and 12 bases from J, the gap between germline ends came to 21 bases. This CDR3 comprises 13 residues. The CDR3 nucleotides read TGTGCCAGCAACAACCCCACGGCAGGGAAGGAGTACTTC. It codes for CASNNPTAGKEYF.

This chain connects TRBV7-9 to TRBJ2-7; 7 bases fit TRBD1. CDR1 and CDR2 (germline): SEHNR, FQNEAQ (reference sequence). The ends lost 5 bases at V and 0 bases at J; junction bases unmatched: 4. This CDR3 comprises 14 residues. The CDR3 nucleotides are TGTGCCAGCAGCCAGGGGGTAGTCTCCTACGAGCAGTACTTC. Encoded protein: CASSQGVVSYEQYF.

The chain employs TRBV4-1 and TRBJ1-4, with D tentatively TRBD1 (5 bases). The V gene lost 0 bases and the J gene lost 5 bases, with 19 bases spanning the gap. The CDR3 is 18 amino acids. Germline V gene sequence: CDR1 MGHRA, CDR2 YSYEKL. As DNA, the CDR3 is TGCGCCAGCAGCCAAGATTGGGCTGGGAGGGGCAGAAATGAAAAACTGTTTTTT. This gives the protein CASSQDWAGRGRNEKLFF.

This sequence joins TRBV29-1 and TRBJ2-7, with TRBD1 identical over 11 bases. The CDR3 length is 14 residues. The J segment lost 6 bases and the V segment lost 5 bases, leaving 9 bases of the junction unmatched. Germline CDR1 reads SQVTM; CDR2 reads ANQGSEA. The CDR3 sequence: CSVRGGTGGSEQYF. As DNA, the CDR3 is TGCAGCGTTAGAGGAGGGACAGGGGGAAGCGAGCAGTACTTC.

This chain links TRBV18 with TRBJ1-3; D may be TRBD1 (6 bases). CDR3 length equals 18 residues. From germline, CDR1 is KGHSH and CDR2 LQKENI. V was cut by 0 bases and J by 3 bases, with 18 bases left in between. CDR3 DNA sequence: TGTGCCAGCTCACCACCGTCCAGACCGGGACATAATGGAAACACCATATATTTT. This codes for CASSPPSRPGHNGNTIYF.

The V and J genes are TRBV27 and TRBJ1-6; 7 bases agree with TRBD1. V lost 6 bases, J lost 5 bases, and 7 bases stayed unmatched. CDR3 length equals 15 residues. Germline CDR1 is MNHEY and CDR2 is SMNVEV (reference sequence). In DNA, the CDR3 is TGTGCCAGCAGGGGGGACAGCCGAAATAATTCACCCCTCCACTTT. This sequence encodes CASRGDSRNNSPLHF.

The V gene is TRBV7-3, the J gene TRBJ1-5, with 8 positions matching TRBD1. The CDR3 consists of 14 residues. With 2 bases clipped from V and 7 bases from J, the junction kept 4 bases outside the gene matches. Per the germline V gene, CDR1 is SGHTA and CDR2 is FQGTGA. The CDR3 DNA sequence: TGTGCCAGCAGCTTAGGGACAGGCCACCAGCCCCAGCATTTT. Its protein is CASSLGTGHQPQHF. Supplemented by reference TRBV7-3 and TRBJ1-5, the full variable domain reads GAGVSQTPSNKVTEKGKYVELRCDPISGHTALYWYRQSLGQGPEFLIYFQGTGAADDSGLPNDRFFAVRPEGSVSTLKIQRTERGDSAVYLCASSLGTGHQPQHFGDGTRLSIL.

The chain employs TRBV11-2 and TRBJ2-7; 7 nucleotides agree with TRBD1. Per the germline V gene, CDR1 is SGHAT and CDR2 is FQNNGV. The CDR3 loop spans 13 amino acids. The trim removed 6 bases at V and 4 bases at J, leaving 6 bases unmatched. The DNA for the CDR3 is TGTGCCAGCAGACCTGGACAGGAGTACGAGCAGTACTTC. Protein: CASRPGQEYEQYF.

The genes are TRBV19 and TRBJ1-5; a possible D gene is TRBD1 (5 bases). The CDR3 runs to 14 residues. V dropped 11 bases and J dropped 3 bases, with 17 bases sitting between them. The germline V gene encodes CDR1 LNHDA and CDR2 SQIVND (reference sequence). The CDR3 region is CASMTAKINQPQHF. The CDR3 coding sequence is TGTGCCTCCATGACAGCTAAGATCAATCAGCCCCAGCATTTT.